This TCR beta chain was recorded in a study of OX40 agonist ivuxolimab in advanced cancers. This clone came up once. Sequencing was performed with immunoSEQ multiplex PCR; in TCRdb, only in-frame clones are kept and a portion is missing. Found here are about 89,000 clones, 90% to 95% of them singletons; the top ten hold 0.25% to 0.3%. The TCR comes from an adult with an advanced solid tumor such as melanoma, head and neck, liver or kidney cancer. Sequenced material: CD4+ or CD8+ T cells sorted from blood, taken in a trial of the OX40 agonist ivuxolimab.

In DNA, the CDR3 is TGCGCCAGCAGCCCGGGGCCCCGGCCCACAGATACGCAGTATTTT. It yields the protein CASSPGPRPTDTQYF. V is TRBV5-1 and J is TRBJ2-3; possibly TRBD1 or TRBD2 for D (5 bases each). V gave up 4 bases and J gave up 2 bases, with 14 bases separating them. The length of the CDR3 is 15 residues. The germline V gene has CDR1 SGHRS and CDR2 YFSETQ.